The T cell receptor (beta chain) described here comes from a study of beta chain features in type 1 diabetes. Donors contributed one heparinised blood draw apiece, averaging around 100 mL. Investigators reverse transcribed all isolated RNA, so they sequenced expressed TCRB transcripts. Only in-frame clones appear in the TCRdb table, and some are missing; sequencing was by immunoSEQ multiplex PCR. The sample gives about 650,000 clones, 9.5% to 15% of which show up once; around 0.12% is in the top ten. Study-wide points: Reduced insertions and increased deletions marked VDJ junctions in type 1 diabetes patients. Naive, central memory and Treg TCRB repertoires appeared more alike in patients than in healthy donors. Moderate but significant shortening of TCRB CDR3s was recorded in all four CD4+ subsets from Type 1 diabetes patients.

Regarding this clone: Its antigen remains unidentified.

The TCR was taken from a man aged 30 to 45 with type 1 diabetes. Sequencing input: naive CD4+ T cells from blood.

The CDR3 nucleotides are TGTGCCAGCAGCCAAGGCCTTGGGGGTGGTGAGACCCAGTACTTC. Encoded protein: CASSQGLGGGETQYF. V usage is TRBV5-4 and J usage is TRBJ2-5, with D perhaps TRBD1 or TRBD2 (5 bases each). The germline V gene has CDR1 SGHNT and CDR2 YYREEE (reference sequence). The V gene lost 4 bases and the J gene lost 5 bases, with 18 bases spanning the gap. CDR3 length: 15 residues.